This T cell receptor beta chain was sequenced for a study of glioma-infiltrating T cells after dendritic cell vaccination. No glioblastoma patient carried an isocitrate dehydrogenase mutation. Regarding the study as a whole: No direct clonality-survival link was found; a diverse polyclonal response may matter.

Of note for this clone: Its matching antigen is unknown.

The CDR3 consists of 15 residues. Trimming removed 0 bases from V and 7 bases from J, with 13 bases in between. Germline CDR1 MNHEY, CDR2 SVGAGI. Profiled with immunoSEQ multiplex PCR; TCRdb holds only in-frame clones, not every one. This table has about 95,000 clones, approximately 81% appearing once. The clonotype comes from a human donor with glioblastoma. Sample: blood, taken before dendritic cell vaccination. V is TRBV6-5 and J is TRBJ1-3; D gene unclear. DNA for the CDR3: TGTGCCAGCAGTTACTCGTACGGTACCGGGAACACCATATATTTT. This codes for CASSYSYGTGNTIYF.